This is a list of T cell receptor beta chains from one sample in a study of blood T cell repertoires in COVID-19. This table comes from immunoSEQ multiplex PCR, and its TCRdb copy is limited to in-frame clones, with some not included. The profile shows fewer than 200,000 clones, nearly 90% of them singletons. The sequencing input was peripheral blood. These receptors were collected from a man aged 18 to 29 who had recovered from COVID-19. The CDR3 runs from the conserved cysteine through the conserved F or W. A D gene is named only where the DNA matches it firmly. A clone size is listed for some rows: how often the clone was seen (once, few, many), or a class if it is expanded.

j_call | clone_size | v_call | d_call | cdr3_aa | cdr3_nt
TRBJ1-1 | - | TRBV19 | TRBD1 | CASSIDDRARTEAFF | TGTGCCAGTAGTATAGACGACAGGGCTCGGACTGAAGCTTTCTTT
TRBJ2-7 | - | TRBV5-4 | TRBD1 | CASSLRGGRSYEQYF | TGTGCCAGCAGCTTGCGAGGGGGCCGATCCTACGAGCAGTACTTC
TRBJ2-1 | few | TRBV9 | TRBD2 | CASSVSGTYNEQFF | TGTGCCAGCAGTGTTAGCGGGACGTACAATGAGCAGTTCTTC
TRBJ2-1 | - | TRBV5-5 | TRBD2 | CASSPLAGAGYNEQFF | TGTGCCAGCAGCCCCTTAGCGGGAGCAGGATACAATGAGCAGTTCTTC
TRBJ2-5 | once | TRBV9 | - | CASGGSPGETQYF | TGTGCCAGCGGCGGATCACCAGGAGAGACCCAGTACTTC
TRBJ2-1 | - | TRBV7-8 | TRBD2 | CASSPREGYNEQFF | TGTGCCAGCAGCCCCCGGGAGGGTTACAATGAGCAGTTCTTC
TRBJ1-2 | - | TRBV30 | - | CAWSTGKGNYGYTF | TGTGCCTGGAGCACAGGGAAAGGGAACTATGGCTACACCTTC
TRBJ2-7 | - | TRBV10-3 | - | CAIRAGSRASDEQYF | TGTGCCATCAGGGCCGGGAGCAGGGCGTCGGATGAGCAGTACTTC
TRBJ2-3 | - | TRBV11-2 | - | CASSQRGMPQDTQYF | TGTGCCAGCAGCCAAAGGGGCATGCCGCAAGATACGCAGTATTTT
TRBJ2-7 | - | TRBV6-2/TRBV6-3 | - | CASSPNLQGAYEQYF | TGTGCCAGCAGCCCTAATTTACAGGGAGCCTACGAGCAGTACTTC
TRBJ2-2 | - | TRBV6-5 | - | CASSYSTATGELFF | TGTGCCAGCAGTTACTCCACTGCCACCGGGGAGCTGTTTTTT
TRBJ1-1 | - | TRBV10-2 | - | CASSETSASGAFF | TGCGCCAGCAGTGAGACGTCAGCCTCCGGGGCTTTCTTT
TRBJ2-7 | - | TRBV7-2 | - | CASSLGTYPYEQYF | TGTGCCAGCAGCTTAGGGACATACCCCTACGAGCAGTACTTC
TRBJ2-7 | - | TRBV7-2 | TRBD2 | CASSPGGGGSYEQYF | TGTGCCAGCAGCCCCGGGGGGGGAGGCTCCTACGAGCAGTACTTC
TRBJ1-1 | - | TRBV9 | - | CASSGRSFGEAFF | TGTGCCAGCAGCGGCAGATCCTTTGGTGAAGCTTTCTTT
TRBJ1-2 | - | TRBV5-1 | - | CASSLSIGGAYGYTF | TGCGCCAGCAGCCTTTCTATTGGGGGCGCTTATGGCTACACCTTC
TRBJ1-1 | - | TRBV10-3 | TRBD1 | CAISLTGEATEAFF | TGTGCCATCAGTTTGACAGGGGAGGCCACTGAAGCTTTCTTT
TRBJ1-4 | - | TRBV7-9 | - | CASSLDLGLNEKLFF | TGTGCCAGCAGCTTAGATTTGGGCCTGAATGAAAAACTGTTTTTT
TRBJ1-6 | - | TRBV10-3 | - | CAISESAVYNSPLHF | TGTGCCATCAGTGAGTCGGCAGTCTATAATTCACCCCTCCACTTT
TRBJ1-2 | - | TRBV3-1/TRBV3-2 | TRBD1 | CASSQGQGRGNTF | TGTGCCAGCAGCCAAGGACAGGGCCGAGGCAACACCTTC
TRBJ2-7 | - | TRBV3-1/TRBV3-2 | - | CASSQDEDEQYF | TGTGCCAGCAGCCAAGATGAGGACGAGCAGTACTTC
TRBJ2-5 | - | TRBV13 | - | CASSLRSGSETQYF | TGTGCCAGCAGCCTCCGGTCGGGTTCTGAGACCCAGTACTTC
TRBJ2-1 | - | TRBV2 | - | CASSVESISYNEQFF | TGTGCCAGCAGTGTGGAGTCTATTTCCTACAATGAGCAGTTCTTC
TRBJ2-6 | - | TRBV28 | - | CASSFGLEDFSSGANVLTF | TGTGCCAGCAGTTTCGGTTTGGAAGACTTTTCCTCTGGGGCCAACGTCCTGACTTTC
TRBJ1-1 | - | TRBV5-4 | - | CASSPSQGAAEAFF | TGTGCCAGCAGCCCTTCACAGGGCGCAGCGGAAGCTTTCTTT
TRBJ2-1 | - | TRBV5-4 | - | CASTRTGFGEQFF | TGTGCCAGCACCCGAACAGGATTCGGTGAGCAGTTCTTC
TRBJ2-7 | - | TRBV6-5 | TRBD2 | CASSSGLAGGEQYF | TGTGCCAGCAGTTCGGGACTAGCGGGAGGCGAGCAGTACTTC
TRBJ2-2 | - | TRBV25-1 | TRBD2 | CASSEFGGGPTGELFF | TGTGCCAGCAGTGAATTCGGGGGAGGGCCCACCGGGGAGCTGTTTTTT
TRBJ2-7 | - | TRBV7-9 | TRBD2 | CASSPTSGGTYEQYF | TGTGCCAGCAGCCCTACTAGCGGGGGAACCTACGAGCAGTACTTC
TRBJ2-3 | - | TRBV4-3 | - | CASSQDRDTDTQYF | TGCGCCAGCAGCCAAGATCGGGACACAGATACGCAGTATTTT
TRBJ1-2 | once | TRBV30 | - | CAWSVYNYGYTF | TGTGCCTGGAGTGTATATAACTATGGCTACACCTTC
TRBJ2-7 | - | TRBV2 | - | CASRADTISYEQYF | TGTGCCAGCAGAGCTGACACGATCTCCTACGAGCAGTACTTC
TRBJ2-3 | few | TRBV10-3 | TRBD1 | CAISEGTGRGDTQYF | TGTGCCATCAGTGAGGGGACAGGGCGAGGAGATACGCAGTATTTT
TRBJ2-1 | - | TRBV11-2 | - | CASSLDRASFNEQFF | TGTGCCAGCAGCTTAGATAGGGCTAGCTTTAATGAGCAGTTCTTC
TRBJ1-1 | - | TRBV3-1/TRBV3-2 | - | CASSQEAAGNTEAFF | TGTGCCAGCAGCCAAGAGGCGGCCGGAAACACTGAAGCTTTCTTT
TRBJ2-7 | - | TRBV6-5 | TRBD1 | CASSYRAGQGLDEQYF | TGTGCCAGCAGTTACCGCGCGGGACAGGGGCTTGACGAGCAGTACTTC
TRBJ2-5 | - | TRBV5-6 | TRBD1 | CASSLGQGVVQETQYF | TGTGCCAGCAGCTTGGGACAGGGGGTCGTACAAGAGACCCAGTACTTC
TRBJ2-7 | once | TRBV10-2 | TRBD2 | CATQRTSETYEQYF | TGCGCCACCCAAAGGACTAGCGAAACCTACGAGCAGTACTTC
TRBJ1-1 | - | TRBV28 | - | CASSLGPVSSTEAFF | TGTGCCAGCAGTTTAGGGCCAGTTTCGAGCACTGAAGCTTTCTTT
TRBJ1-2 | once | TRBV5-4 | TRBD1 | CASSLQGAPNYGYTF | TGTGCCAGCAGCTTACAGGGGGCGCCCAACTATGGCTACACCTTC
TRBJ2-1 | - | TRBV27 | TRBD1 | CASSPRGTGDNEQFF | TGTGCCAGCAGTCCAAGAGGGACAGGGGACAATGAGCAGTTCTTC
TRBJ2-7 | - | TRBV6-2/TRBV6-3 | - | CASSYDRRAYEQYF | TGTGCCAGCAGTTACGACAGGAGAGCCTACGAGCAGTACTTC
TRBJ2-3 | - | TRBV7-2 | - | CASSQYLGGTDTQYF | TGTGCCAGCAGCCAATACTTGGGCGGGACAGATACGCAGTATTTT
TRBJ1-1 | - | TRBV28 | - | CATTGQLNTEAFF | TGTGCCACCACCGGACAGTTGAACACTGAAGCTTTCTTT